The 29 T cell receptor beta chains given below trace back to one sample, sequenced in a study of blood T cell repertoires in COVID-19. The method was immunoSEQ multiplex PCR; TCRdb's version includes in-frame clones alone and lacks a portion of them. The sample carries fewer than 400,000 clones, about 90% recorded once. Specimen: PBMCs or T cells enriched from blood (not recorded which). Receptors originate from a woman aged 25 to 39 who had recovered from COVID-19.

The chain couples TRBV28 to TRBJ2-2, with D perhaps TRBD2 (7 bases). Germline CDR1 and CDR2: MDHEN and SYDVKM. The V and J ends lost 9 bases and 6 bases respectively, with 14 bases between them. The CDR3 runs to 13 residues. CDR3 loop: CASNGGRPGELFF. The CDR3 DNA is TGTGCCAGTAACGGGGGGCGCCCCGGGGAGCTGTTTTTT.

The CDR3 DNA follows: TGTGCCAGCAGCTTAGCCGGGTCAGCTTCTGGAAACACCATATATTTT. Residues: CASSLAGSASGNTIYF. The V call is TRBV7-8, the J call TRBJ1-3; D is unclear. Trimming pared 0 bases from V and 1 base from J, leaving 10 bases between. CDR3 length: 16 residues. The germline V gene has CDR1 SGHVS and CDR2 FQNEAQ.

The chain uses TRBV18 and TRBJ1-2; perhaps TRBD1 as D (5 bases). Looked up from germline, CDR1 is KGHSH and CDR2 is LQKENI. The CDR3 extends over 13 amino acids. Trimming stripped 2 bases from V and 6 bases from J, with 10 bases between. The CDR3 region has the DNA TGTGCCAGCTCACCAACCCAGGGTGATGGCTACACCTTC. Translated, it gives CASSPTQGDGYTF.

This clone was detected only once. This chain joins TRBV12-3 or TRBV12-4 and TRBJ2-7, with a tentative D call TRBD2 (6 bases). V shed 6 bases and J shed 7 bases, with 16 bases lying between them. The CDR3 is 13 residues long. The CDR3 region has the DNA TGTGCCAGCAGCAGACTAGTCTTCTGGGAGCAGTACTTC. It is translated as CASSRLVFWEQYF.

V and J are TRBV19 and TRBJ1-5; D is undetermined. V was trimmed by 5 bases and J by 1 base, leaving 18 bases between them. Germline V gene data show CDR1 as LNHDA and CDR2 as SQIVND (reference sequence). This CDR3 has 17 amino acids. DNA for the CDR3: TGTGCCAGTAGTCTCCTGGCGAGGTCCCACAGCAATCAGCCCCAGCATTTT. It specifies CASSLLARSHSNQPQHF.

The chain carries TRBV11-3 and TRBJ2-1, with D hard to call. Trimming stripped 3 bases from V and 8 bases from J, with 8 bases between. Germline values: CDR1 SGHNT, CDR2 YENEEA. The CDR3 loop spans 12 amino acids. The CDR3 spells CASSFSPHEQFF. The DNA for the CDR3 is TGTGCCAGCAGCTTCTCCCCCCATGAGCAGTTCTTC.

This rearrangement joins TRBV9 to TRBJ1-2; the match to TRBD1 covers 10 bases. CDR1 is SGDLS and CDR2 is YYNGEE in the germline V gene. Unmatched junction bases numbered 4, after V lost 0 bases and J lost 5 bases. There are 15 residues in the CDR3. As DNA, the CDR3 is TGTGCCAGCAGCGTAGCTCAGGACAGGGGGTATGGCTACACCTTC. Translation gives CASSVAQDRGYGYTF.

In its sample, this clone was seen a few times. CDR3 region: CAISGGDTEAFF. In DNA form, the CDR3 reads TGTGCCATCAGTGGGGGGGACACTGAAGCTTTCTTT. J is TRBJ1-1 and V is TRBV10-3; the D gene is possibly TRBD1 (5 bases). The CDR3 has 12 amino acids. The ends were cut back, 4 bases at V and 3 bases at J, with 6 bases in the middle. CDR1 ENHRY and CDR2 SYGVKD come from the germline V gene.

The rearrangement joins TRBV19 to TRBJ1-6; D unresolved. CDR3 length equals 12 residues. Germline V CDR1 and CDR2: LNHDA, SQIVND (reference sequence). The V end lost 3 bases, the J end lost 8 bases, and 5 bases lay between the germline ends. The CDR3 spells CASSISYSPLHF. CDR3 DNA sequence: TGTGCCAGTAGTATCTCGTATTCACCCCTCCACTTT.

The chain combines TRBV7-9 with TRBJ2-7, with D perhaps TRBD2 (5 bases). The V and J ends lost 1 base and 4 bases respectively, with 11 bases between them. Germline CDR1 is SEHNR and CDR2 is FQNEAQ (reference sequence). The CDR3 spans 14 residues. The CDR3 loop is CASSLDRDPYEQYF. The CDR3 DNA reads TGTGCCAGCAGCTTAGACCGGGATCCGTACGAGCAGTACTTC.

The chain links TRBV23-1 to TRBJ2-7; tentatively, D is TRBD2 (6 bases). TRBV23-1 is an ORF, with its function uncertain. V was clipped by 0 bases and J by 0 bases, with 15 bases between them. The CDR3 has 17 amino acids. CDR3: CASSQSRGLPNSYEQYF. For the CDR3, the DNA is TGCGCCAGCAGTCAATCCCGGGGACTCCCGAACTCCTACGAGCAGTACTTC.

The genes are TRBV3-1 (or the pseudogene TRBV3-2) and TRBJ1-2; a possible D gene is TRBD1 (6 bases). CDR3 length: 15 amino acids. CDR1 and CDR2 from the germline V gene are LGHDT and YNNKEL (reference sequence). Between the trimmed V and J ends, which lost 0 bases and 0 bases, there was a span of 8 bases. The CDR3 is CASSQDPGANYGYTF. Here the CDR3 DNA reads TGTGCCAGCAGCCAAGACCCAGGGGCTAACTATGGCTACACCTTC.

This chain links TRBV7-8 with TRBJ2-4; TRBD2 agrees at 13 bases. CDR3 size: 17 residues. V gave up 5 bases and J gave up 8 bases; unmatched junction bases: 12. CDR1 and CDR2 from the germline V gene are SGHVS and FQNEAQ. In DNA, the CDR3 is TGTGCCAGCAGCCCAACGACTAGCGGGGGGCGGCTCGACATTCAGTACTTC. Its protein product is CASSPTTSGGRLDIQYF.

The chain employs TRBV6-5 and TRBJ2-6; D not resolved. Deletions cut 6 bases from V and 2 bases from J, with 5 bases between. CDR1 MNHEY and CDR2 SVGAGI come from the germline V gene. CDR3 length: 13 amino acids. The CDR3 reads CASRSPGANVLTF. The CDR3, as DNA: TGTGCCAGCAGGTCTCCTGGGGCCAACGTCCTGACTTTC.

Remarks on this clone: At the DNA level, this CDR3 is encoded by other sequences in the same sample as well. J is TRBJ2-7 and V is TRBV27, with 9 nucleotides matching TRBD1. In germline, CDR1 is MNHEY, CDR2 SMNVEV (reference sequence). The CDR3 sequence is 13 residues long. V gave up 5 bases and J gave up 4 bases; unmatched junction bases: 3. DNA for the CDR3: TGTGCCAGCAGTCCAGGACAGGGGTACGAGCAGTACTTC. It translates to CASSPGQGYEQYF.

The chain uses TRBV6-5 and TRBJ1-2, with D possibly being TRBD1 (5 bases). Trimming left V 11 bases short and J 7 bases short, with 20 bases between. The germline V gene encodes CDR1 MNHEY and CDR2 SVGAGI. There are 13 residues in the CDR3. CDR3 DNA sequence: TGTGCCGGATGGACATATTATGGTGGTGGCTACACCTTC. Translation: CAGWTYYGGGYTF.

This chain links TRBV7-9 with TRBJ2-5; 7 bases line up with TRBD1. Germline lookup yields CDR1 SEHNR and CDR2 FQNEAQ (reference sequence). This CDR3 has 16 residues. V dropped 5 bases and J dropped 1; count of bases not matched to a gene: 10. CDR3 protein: CASSPLTGVTQETQYF. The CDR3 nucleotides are TGTGCCAGCAGCCCGCTCACAGGGGTAACCCAAGAGACCCAGTACTTC.

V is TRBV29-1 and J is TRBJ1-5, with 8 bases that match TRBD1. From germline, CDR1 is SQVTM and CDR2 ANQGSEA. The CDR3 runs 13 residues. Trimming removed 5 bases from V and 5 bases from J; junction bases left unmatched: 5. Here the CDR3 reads CSVTDRADQPQHF. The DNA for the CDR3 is TGCAGCGTTACGGACAGGGCGGATCAGCCCCAGCATTTT.

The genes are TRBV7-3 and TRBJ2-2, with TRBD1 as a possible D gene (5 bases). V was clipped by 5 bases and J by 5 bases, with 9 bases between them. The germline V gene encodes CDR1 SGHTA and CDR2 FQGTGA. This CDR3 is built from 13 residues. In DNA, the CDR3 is TGTGCCAGCAGCCCCACAGGTACCGGGGAGCTGTTTTTT. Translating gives CASSPTGTGELFF. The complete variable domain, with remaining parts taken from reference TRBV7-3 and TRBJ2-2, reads GAGVSQTPSNKVTEKGKYVELRCDPISGHTALYWYRQSLGQGPEFLIYFQGTGAADDSGLPNDRFFAVRPEGSVSTLKIQRTERGDSAVYLCASSPTGTGELFFGEGSRLTVL.

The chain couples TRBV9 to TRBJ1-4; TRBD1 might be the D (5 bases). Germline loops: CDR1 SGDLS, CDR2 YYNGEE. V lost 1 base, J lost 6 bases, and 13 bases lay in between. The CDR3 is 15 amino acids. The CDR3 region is CASSVRPGRDEKLFF. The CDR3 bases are TGTGCCAGCAGCGTACGACCGGGCAGGGATGAAAAACTGTTTTTT.

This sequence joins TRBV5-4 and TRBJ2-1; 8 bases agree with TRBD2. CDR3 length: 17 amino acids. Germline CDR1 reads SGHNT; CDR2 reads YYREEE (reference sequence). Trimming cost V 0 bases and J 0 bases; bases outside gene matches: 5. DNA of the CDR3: TGTGCCAGCAGCTTGGGCGTACGGGGGGGCTCCTACAATGAGCAGTTCTTC. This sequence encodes CASSLGVRGGSYNEQFF.

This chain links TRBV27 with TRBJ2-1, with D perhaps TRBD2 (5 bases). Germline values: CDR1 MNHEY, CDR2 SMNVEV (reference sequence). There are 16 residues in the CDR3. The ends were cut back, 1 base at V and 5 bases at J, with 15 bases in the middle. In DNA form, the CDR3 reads TGTGCCAGCAGTTTATTGGGGAGTCCGACAAACAATGAGCAGTTCTTC. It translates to CASSLLGSPTNNEQFF.

The CDR3 sequence: CASIERRGQGAWEQYF. The CDR3 coding sequence is TGTGCCAGCATCGAGAGGAGGGGGCAGGGGGCCTGGGAGCAGTACTTC. The V gene is TRBV6-6, the J gene TRBJ2-7, with TRBD1 matching 8 bases. Germline V CDR1 and CDR2: MNHNY, SVGAGI (reference sequence). This CDR3 spans 16 amino acids. V was pared by 7 bases and J by 7 bases, with 18 bases of the junction left unmatched.

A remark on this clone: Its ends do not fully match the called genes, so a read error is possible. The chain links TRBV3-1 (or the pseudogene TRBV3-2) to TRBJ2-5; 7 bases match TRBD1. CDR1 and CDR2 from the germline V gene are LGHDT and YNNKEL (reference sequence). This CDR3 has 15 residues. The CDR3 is CASSQGQVPNRGQYF. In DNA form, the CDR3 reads TGTGCCAGCAGTCAAGGACAGGTCCCGAACCGGGGCCAGTACTTC.

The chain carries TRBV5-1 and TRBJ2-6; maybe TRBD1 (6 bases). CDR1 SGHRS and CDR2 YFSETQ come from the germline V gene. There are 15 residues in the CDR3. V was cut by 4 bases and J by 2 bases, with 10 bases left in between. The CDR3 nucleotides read TGCGCCAGCAGCACCACAGGGACTGGGGCCAACGTCCTGACTTTC. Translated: CASSTTGTGANVLTF.

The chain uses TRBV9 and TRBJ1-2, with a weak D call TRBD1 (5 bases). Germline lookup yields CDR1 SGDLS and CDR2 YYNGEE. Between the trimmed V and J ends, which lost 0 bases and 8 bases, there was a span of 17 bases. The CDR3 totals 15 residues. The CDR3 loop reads CASSVDGHTLGGYTF. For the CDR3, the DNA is TGTGCCAGCAGCGTAGATGGACACACCCTGGGAGGCTACACCTTC.

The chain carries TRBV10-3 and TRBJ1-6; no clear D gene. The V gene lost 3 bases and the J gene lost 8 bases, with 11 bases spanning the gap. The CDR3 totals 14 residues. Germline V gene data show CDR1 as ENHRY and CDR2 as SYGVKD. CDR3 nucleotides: TGTGCCATCAGTGACCCCTCGAGGGATTCACCCCTCCACTTT. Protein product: CAISDPSRDSPLHF.

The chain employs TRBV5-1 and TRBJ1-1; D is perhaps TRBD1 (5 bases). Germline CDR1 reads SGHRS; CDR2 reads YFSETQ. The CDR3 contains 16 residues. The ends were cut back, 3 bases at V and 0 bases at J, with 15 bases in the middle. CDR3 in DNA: TGCGCCAGCAGCTCCGCGGGACGCCGCATGAACACTGAAGCTTTCTTT. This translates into CASSSAGRRMNTEAFF.

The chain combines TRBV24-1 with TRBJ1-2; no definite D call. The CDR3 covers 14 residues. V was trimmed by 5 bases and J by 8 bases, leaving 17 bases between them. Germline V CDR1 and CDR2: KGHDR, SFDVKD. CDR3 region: CATSGRESAEGYTF. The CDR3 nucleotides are TGTGCCACCAGTGGTAGGGAATCAGCGGAAGGCTACACCTTC.